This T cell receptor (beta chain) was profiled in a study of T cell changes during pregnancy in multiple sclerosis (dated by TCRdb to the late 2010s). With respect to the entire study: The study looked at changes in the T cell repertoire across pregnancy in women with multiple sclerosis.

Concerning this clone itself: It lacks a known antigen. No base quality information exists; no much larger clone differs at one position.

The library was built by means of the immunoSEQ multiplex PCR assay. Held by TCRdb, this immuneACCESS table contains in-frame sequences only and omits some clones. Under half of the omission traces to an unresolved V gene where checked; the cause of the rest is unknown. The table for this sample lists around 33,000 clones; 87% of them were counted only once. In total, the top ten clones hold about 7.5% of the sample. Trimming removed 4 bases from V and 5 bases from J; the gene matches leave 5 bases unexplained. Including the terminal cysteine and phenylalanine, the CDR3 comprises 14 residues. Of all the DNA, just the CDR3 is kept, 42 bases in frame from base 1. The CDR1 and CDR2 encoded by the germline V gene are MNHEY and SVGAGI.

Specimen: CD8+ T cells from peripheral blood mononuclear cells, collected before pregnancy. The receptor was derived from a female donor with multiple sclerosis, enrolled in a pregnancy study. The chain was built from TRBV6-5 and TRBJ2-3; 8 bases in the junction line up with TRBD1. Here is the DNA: TGTGCCAGCAGTTCCGGACAGGGTGGAGATACGCAGTATTTT. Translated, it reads CASSSGQGGDTQYF.